One and the same sample provided the 3 T cell receptor beta chains below, sequenced in a study of T cell repertoires in cytomegalovirus infection. One entry per CDR3 protein results from TCRdb running MiXCR on the reads. The data hold 80,000 or so distinct CDR3 sequences, with around 37% observed a single time. Their specific antigens are unknown. This material consisted of CD8+ T cells from cultured PBMCs, taken from culture after CMV antigen stimulation. These receptor sequences come from a human donor in good health (CMV status not recorded). Some clones in this sample may be carry-over from other donors' samples.

This clonotype has a single count. The V call is TRBV27, the J call TRBJ1-1; the D gene is possibly TRBD1 (6 bases). CDR1 MNHEY and CDR2 SMNVEV come from the germline V gene (reference sequence). This CDR3 has 15 residues. With 3 bases removed from V and 4 bases from J, the gap between germline ends came to 15 bases. The CDR3 DNA follows: TGTGCCAGCAGTTTTTCCTTGACAGGTGGCACTGAAGCTTTCTTT. As protein: CASSFSLTGGTEAFF.

The chain is built from TRBV6-1 and TRBJ1-5; D possibly corresponds to TRBD1 (5 bases). The CDR3 spans 15 residues. Germline V gene lookup returns CDR1 MNHNS and CDR2 SASEGT. V was cut by 8 bases and J by 0 bases, with 14 bases left in between. CDR3: CASCTRDYSNQPQHF. For the CDR3, the DNA is TGTGCCAGCTGTACGAGGGACTATAGCAATCAGCCCCAGCATTTT.

The V gene is TRBV12-3 or TRBV12-4, the J gene TRBJ2-1; D gene uncertain. The CDR3 loop spans 13 amino acids. Trimming pared 6 bases from V and 9 bases from J, leaving 15 bases between. As DNA, the CDR3 is TGTGCCAGCAGGCCACCCCTTAGGCCTGAGCAGTTCTTC. It translates to CASRPPLRPEQFF.